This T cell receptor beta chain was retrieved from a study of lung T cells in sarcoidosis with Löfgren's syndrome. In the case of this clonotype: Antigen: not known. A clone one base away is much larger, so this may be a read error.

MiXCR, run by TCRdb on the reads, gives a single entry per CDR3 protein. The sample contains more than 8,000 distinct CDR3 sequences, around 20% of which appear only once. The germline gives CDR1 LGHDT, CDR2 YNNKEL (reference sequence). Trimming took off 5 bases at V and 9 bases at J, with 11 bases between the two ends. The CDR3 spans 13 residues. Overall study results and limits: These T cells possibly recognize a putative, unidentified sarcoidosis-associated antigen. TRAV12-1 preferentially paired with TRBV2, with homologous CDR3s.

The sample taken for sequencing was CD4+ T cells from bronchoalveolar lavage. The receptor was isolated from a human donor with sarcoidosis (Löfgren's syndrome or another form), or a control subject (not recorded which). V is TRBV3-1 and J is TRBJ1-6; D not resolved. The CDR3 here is CASSKVVSSPLHF. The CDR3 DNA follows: TGTGCCAGCAGCAAAGTTGTTAGTTCACCCCTCCACTTT.